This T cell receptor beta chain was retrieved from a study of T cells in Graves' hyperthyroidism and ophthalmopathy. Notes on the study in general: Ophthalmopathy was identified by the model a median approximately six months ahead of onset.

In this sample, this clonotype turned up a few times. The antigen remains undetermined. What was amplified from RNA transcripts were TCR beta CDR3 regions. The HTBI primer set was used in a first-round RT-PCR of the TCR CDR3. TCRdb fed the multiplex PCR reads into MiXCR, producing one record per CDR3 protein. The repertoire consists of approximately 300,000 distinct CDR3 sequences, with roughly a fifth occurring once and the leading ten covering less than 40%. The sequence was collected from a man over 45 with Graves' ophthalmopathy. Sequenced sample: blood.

The CDR3 DNA follows: TGTGCCAGCAGTCGCAGGGCTGATCAGCCCCAGCATTTT. It yields the protein CASSRRADQPQHF. V and J are TRBV6-2 or TRBV6-3 and TRBJ1-5, with D maybe TRBD1 (5 bases). Germline CDR1 reads MNHEY; CDR2 reads SVGEGT. The CDR3 runs to 13 residues. V lost 5 bases to trimming and J lost 5 bases, with 10 bases between them.